The clone carrying this T cell receptor (beta chain) was counted at least ten times. Its matching antigen is unknown. Researchers tagged individual cDNA molecules with unique molecular identifiers. Each CDR3 protein gets one entry after TCRdb re-called the 5' RACE reads with MiXCR. The table lists tens of thousands of distinct CDR3 sequences, around 14% of them singletons. Trimming removed 0 bases at V and 0 bases at J, with 9 bases between. The CDR3 is 16 residues long. CDR1 and CDR2 from the germline V gene are SGDLS and YYNGEE. These data are taken from a study of early T cells in non-severe SARS-CoV-2 infection. As for the study in general: Alpha and beta chains were unpaired, from unsorted whole-blood bulk RNA.

Notes on the study in general: Matching against VDJdb likely underestimated virus-specific expansions, favoring anti-spike CD8.

The V and J genes are TRBV9 and TRBJ2-2; D remains unclear. Sequenced input: whole blood. This sequence was found in an adult who was a healthcare worker with PCR-confirmed SARS-CoV-2 infection or an uninfected control (not recorded which). CDR3 amino acids: CASSVGGSPNTGELFF. For the CDR3, the DNA is TGTGCCAGCAGCGTAGGTGGGTCCCCGAACACCGGGGAGCTGTTTTTT.